Listed here are 17 T cell receptor beta chains from one sample, sequenced in a study of blood T cell repertoires in COVID-19. The data were produced by immunoSEQ multiplex PCR, yet TCRdb's version contains in-frame clones alone and is incomplete. The sample carries just over 50,000 clones, 85% to 90% recorded once. Sequenced input: peripheral blood. Source of these receptors: a man in his 70s with acute or convalescent COVID-19.

The CDR3 DNA reads TGTGCCAGCAGCCTACGGACTAGCGGGTGGAGGGACACCGGGGAGCTGTTTTTT. Translation: CASSLRTSGWRDTGELFF. The J gene is TRBJ2-2, the V gene TRBV3-1 (or the pseudogene TRBV3-2); 11 bases are a match to TRBD2. V dropped 4 bases and J dropped 3; count of bases not matched to a gene: 10. The CDR3 totals 18 residues. The germline V gene encodes CDR1 LGHDT and CDR2 YNNKEL (reference sequence).

The V call is TRBV18, the J call TRBJ2-7; D perhaps matches TRBD2 (5 bases). Germline lookup yields CDR1 KGHSH and CDR2 LQKENI. This CDR3 has 16 amino acids. Deletions cut 3 bases from V and 0 bases from J, with 15 bases between. CDR3 residues: CASSPHLRASSYEQYV. CDR3 bases: TGTGCCAGCTCACCTCATCTGAGGGCTAGCTCCTACGAGCAGTACGTC.

This clone was detected only a few times. The chain combines TRBV2 with TRBJ2-1; perhaps TRBD1 as D (6 bases). The CDR3 has 15 amino acids. Germline CDR1 SNHLY, CDR2 FYNNEI. V was cut by 1 base and J by 9 bases, with 16 bases left in between. The CDR3 region is CASSEVGGWDSEQFF. DNA for the CDR3: TGTGCCAGCAGTGAAGTAGGGGGATGGGATTCTGAGCAGTTCTTC.

The genes are TRBV6-5 and TRBJ1-1; D ambiguous. V was pared by 2 bases and J by 4 bases, with 8 bases between. The CDR3 runs to 13 residues. Germline CDR1 is MNHEY and CDR2 is SVGAGI. CDR3 sequence (DNA): TGTGCCAGCAGTTACGACGGACTCACTGAAGCTTTCTTT. Translated, it gives CASSYDGLTEAFF.

This chain joins TRBV7-9 and TRBJ2-1; 8 nucleotides match TRBD2. Germline assignment: CDR1 SEHNR and CDR2 FQNEAQ (reference sequence). With 4 bases clipped from V and 9 bases from J, the junction kept 8 bases outside the gene matches. The CDR3 spans 14 residues. The CDR3 nucleotides read TGTGCCAGCAGCTGGCGTCGGGGGGGCCTTGAGCAGTTCTTC. Translating gives CASSWRRGGLEQFF.

The V and J genes are TRBV7-6 and TRBJ1-6, with TRBD1 matching 8 bases. The CDR3 contains 15 residues. Germline V CDR1 and CDR2: SGHVS, FNYEAQ. V dropped 6 bases and J dropped 9; count of bases not matched to a gene: 10. This CDR3 reads CASSVGGQEGSPLHF. In DNA, the CDR3 is TGTGCCAGCAGTGTGGGGGGACAGGAAGGTTCACCCCTCCACTTT.

This chain uses TRBV21-1 with TRBJ2-1; TRBD2 is taken as the D call from the table, unchecked against the DNA. TRBV21-1 is noted as a pseudogene. The CDR3 is 18 residues long. In nucleotides, the CDR3 is TGTGCCAGCAGCAAGGGGAGAGCGGGGGCCAGCTCCTACAATGAGCAGTTCTTC. Translated, it gives CASSKGRAGASSYNEQFF.

This chain uses TRBV5-6 with TRBJ2-2; TRBD2 matches 7 bases. The V gene's germline CDR1 is SGHDT and CDR2 YYEEEE. CDR3 length: 15 amino acids. The J segment lost 6 bases and the V segment lost 4 bases, leaving 9 bases of the junction unmatched. The CDR3 here is CASSGGGGAPGELFF. The CDR3, as DNA: TGTGCCAGCAGCGGCGGGGGAGGGGCACCCGGGGAGCTGTTTTTT. The entire variable domain, with the rest obtained from reference TRBV5-6 and TRBJ2-2, is as follows: DAGVTQSPTHLIKTRGQQVTLRCSPKSGHDTVSWYQQALGQGPQFIFQYYEEEERQRGNFPDRFSGHQFPNYSSELNVNALLLGDSALYLCASSGGGGAPGELFFGEGSRLTVL.

V gene TRBV7-2 combines with J gene TRBJ1-1; the D gene is possibly TRBD1 (5 bases). Trimming took off 5 bases at V and 0 bases at J, with 7 bases between the two ends. The CDR3 has 13 amino acids. CDR1 and CDR2 (germline): SGHTA, FQGNSA. The CDR3 reads CASSGAMNTEAFF. The CDR3, as DNA: TGTGCCAGCAGCGGGGCAATGAACACTGAAGCTTTCTTT.

V usage is TRBV2 and J usage is TRBJ2-7, with D possibly being TRBD2 (7 bases). CDR3 length equals 15 residues. Trimming stripped 8 bases from V and 3 bases from J, with 20 bases between. Germline lookup yields CDR1 SNHLY and CDR2 FYNNEI. The CDR3 bases are TGTGCCAGCGGGGGGGGCCCGGGGAAGATCTACGAGCAGTACTTC. Its protein product is CASGGGPGKIYEQYF.

J is TRBJ1-3 and V is TRBV5-1; the D gene is possibly TRBD1 (5 bases). V lost 4 bases to trimming and J lost 1 base, with 15 bases between them. The CDR3 runs 16 residues. Germline assignment: CDR1 SGHRS and CDR2 YFSETQ. The chain's CDR3 is CASSPEPRASGNTIYF. As DNA, the CDR3 is TGCGCCAGCAGCCCTGAACCCAGGGCTTCTGGAAACACCATATATTTT.

The chain has TRBV6-5 and TRBJ2-1; 9 bases align to TRBD2. The CDR3 is 13 amino acids. V gave up 6 bases and J gave up 7 bases; unmatched junction bases: 4. Germline V gene sequence: CDR1 MNHEY, CDR2 SVGAGI. The CDR3 DNA reads TGTGCCAGCAGGCGGGAGGGTGGGAATGAGCAGTTCTTC. The encoded protein is CASRREGGNEQFF.

This clone was seen a single time. J is TRBJ2-7 and V is TRBV21-1; the D call TRBD1 from the table was never checked on the DNA. TRBV21-1 is a recognized pseudogene. This CDR3 contains 19 residues. CDR3 in DNA: TGTGCCAGCAGCAAAGGAGGGGGGACAGGGGGCCTGAAGGCGGCCGAGCAGTACTTC. This sequence encodes CASSKGGGTGGLKAAEQYF.

The chain has TRBV4-2 and TRBJ1-1; 11 nucleotides line up with TRBD1. CDR1 is LGHNA, CDR2 YNFKEQ, per germline. Trimming cost V 3 bases and J 5 bases; bases outside gene matches: 11. This CDR3 region has 17 residues. CDR3 DNA: TGTGCCAGCAGCCATCTGGGACAGGGGGGAGTGAGGACTGAAGCTTTCTTT. Protein product: CASSHLGQGGVRTEAFF.

The CDR3 DNA is TGTGCCAGCAGCCAAGGCAGGGTGTACTATGGCTACACCTTC. Translated, it gives CASSQGRVYYGYTF. The chain combines TRBV3-1 (or the pseudogene TRBV3-2) with TRBJ1-2; TRBD1 is a possible D gene (5 bases). This CDR3 spans 14 amino acids. V lost 1 base to trimming and J lost 3 bases, with 9 bases between them. Germline V gene lookup returns CDR1 LGHDT and CDR2 YNNKEL (reference sequence).

The rearrangement joins TRBV3-1 (or the pseudogene TRBV3-2) to TRBJ1-4, with D tentatively TRBD1 (6 bases). CDR1 LGHDT and CDR2 YNNKEL come from the germline V gene (reference sequence). Between the trimmed V and J ends, which lost 6 bases and 4 bases, there was a span of 15 bases. CDR3 length: 15 amino acids. The CDR3 region has the DNA TGTGCCAGCAGACCACAGGGCGTTTTTAATGAAAAACTGTTTTTT. Encoded protein: CASRPQGVFNEKLFF.

The chain couples TRBV4-2 to TRBJ2-1; 15 positions agree with TRBD2. The CDR3 runs 18 residues. Germline V gives CDR1 LGHNA, CDR2 YNFKEQ. V lost 3 bases to trimming and J lost 8 bases; unmatched junction nucleotides: 11. The CDR3 reads CASSQDWTSGGAGHEQFF. For the CDR3, the DNA is TGTGCCAGCAGCCAGGATTGGACTAGCGGGGGGGCCGGTCATGAGCAGTTCTTC.